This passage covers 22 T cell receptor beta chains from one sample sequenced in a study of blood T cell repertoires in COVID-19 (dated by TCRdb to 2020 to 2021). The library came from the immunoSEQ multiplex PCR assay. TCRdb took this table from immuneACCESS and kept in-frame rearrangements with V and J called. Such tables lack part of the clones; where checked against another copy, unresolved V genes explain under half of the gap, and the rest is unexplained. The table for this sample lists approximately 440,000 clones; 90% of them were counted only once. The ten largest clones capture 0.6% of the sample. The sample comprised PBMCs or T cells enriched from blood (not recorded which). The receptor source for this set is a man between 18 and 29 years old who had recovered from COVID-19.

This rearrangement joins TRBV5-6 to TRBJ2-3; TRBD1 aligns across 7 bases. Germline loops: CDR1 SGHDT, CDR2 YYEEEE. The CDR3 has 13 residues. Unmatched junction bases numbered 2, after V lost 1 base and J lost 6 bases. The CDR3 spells CASSLRGRDTQYF. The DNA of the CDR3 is TGTGCCAGCAGCTTGAGGGGGCGGGATACGCAGTATTTT.

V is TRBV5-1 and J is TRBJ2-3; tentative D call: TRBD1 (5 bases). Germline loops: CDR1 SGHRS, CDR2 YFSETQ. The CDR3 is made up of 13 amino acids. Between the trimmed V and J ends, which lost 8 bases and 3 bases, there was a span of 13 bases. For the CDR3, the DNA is TGCGCCAGAATCCCAGGGTCAACAGATACGCAGTATTTT. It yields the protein CARIPGSTDTQYF.

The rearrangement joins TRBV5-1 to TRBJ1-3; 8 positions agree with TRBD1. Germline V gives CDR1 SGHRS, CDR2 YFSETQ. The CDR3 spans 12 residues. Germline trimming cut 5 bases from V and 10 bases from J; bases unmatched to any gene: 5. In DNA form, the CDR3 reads TGCGCCAGCAGGGTGGACAGGGAAACCATATATTTT. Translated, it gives CASRVDRETIYF.

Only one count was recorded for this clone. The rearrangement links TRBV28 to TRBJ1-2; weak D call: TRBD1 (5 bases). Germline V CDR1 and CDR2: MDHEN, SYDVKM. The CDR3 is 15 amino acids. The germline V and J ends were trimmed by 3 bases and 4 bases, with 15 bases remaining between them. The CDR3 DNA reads TGTGCCAGCAGTTTGAGGGACGGGGGTATCTATGGCTACACCTTC. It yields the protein CASSLRDGGIYGYTF.

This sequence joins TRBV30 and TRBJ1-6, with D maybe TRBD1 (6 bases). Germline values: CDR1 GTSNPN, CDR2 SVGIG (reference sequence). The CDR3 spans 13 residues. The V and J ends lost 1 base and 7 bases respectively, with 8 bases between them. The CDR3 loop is CAWSEGGNSPLHF. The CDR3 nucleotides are TGTGCCTGGAGTGAGGGGGGGAATTCACCCCTCCACTTT.

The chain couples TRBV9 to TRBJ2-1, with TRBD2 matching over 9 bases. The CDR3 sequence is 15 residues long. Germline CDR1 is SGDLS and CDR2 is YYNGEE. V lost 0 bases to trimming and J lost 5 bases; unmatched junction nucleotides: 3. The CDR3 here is CASSVGGRAHNEQFF. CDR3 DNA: TGTGCCAGCAGCGTAGGCGGGAGGGCCCACAATGAGCAGTTCTTC.

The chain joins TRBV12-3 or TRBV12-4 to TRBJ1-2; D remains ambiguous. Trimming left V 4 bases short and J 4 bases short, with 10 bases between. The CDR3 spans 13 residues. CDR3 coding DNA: TGTGCCAGCAGTTCTGCGGGGATCTATGGCTACACCTTC. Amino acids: CASSSAGIYGYTF.

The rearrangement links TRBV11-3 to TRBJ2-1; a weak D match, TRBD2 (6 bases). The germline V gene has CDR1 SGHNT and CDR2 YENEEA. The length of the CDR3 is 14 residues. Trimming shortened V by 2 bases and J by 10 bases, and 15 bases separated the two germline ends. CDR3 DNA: TGTGCCAGCAGCTTAAACGGCGGGGTCCTGGAGCAGTTCTTC. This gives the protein CASSLNGGVLEQFF.

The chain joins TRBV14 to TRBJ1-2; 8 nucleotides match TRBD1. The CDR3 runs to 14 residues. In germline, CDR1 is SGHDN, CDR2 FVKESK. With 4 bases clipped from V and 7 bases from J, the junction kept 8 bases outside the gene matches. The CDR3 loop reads CASSLLPTGAGYTF. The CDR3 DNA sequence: TGTGCCAGCAGCCTCCTACCGACAGGGGCTGGCTACACCTTC.

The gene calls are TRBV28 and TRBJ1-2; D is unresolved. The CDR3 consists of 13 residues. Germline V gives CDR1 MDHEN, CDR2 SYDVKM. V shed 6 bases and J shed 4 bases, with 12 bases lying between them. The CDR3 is CASSRELSYGYTF. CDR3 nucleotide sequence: TGTGCCAGCAGCCGGGAATTAAGCTATGGCTACACCTTC.

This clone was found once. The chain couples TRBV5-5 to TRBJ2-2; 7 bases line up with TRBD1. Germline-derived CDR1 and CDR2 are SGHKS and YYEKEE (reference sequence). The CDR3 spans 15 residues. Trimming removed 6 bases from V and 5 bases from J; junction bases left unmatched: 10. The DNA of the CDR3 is TGTGCCAGCACAGGGACAGCCCCGAGAACCGGGGAGCTGTTTTTT. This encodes CASTGTAPRTGELFF. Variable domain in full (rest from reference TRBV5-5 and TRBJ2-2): DAGVTQSPTHLIKTRGQQVTLRCSPISGHKSVSWYQQVLGQGPQFIFQYYEKEERGRGNFPDRFSARQFPNYSSELNVNALLLGDSALYLCASTGTAPRTGELFFGEGSRLTVL.

This CDR3 reads CASRWGGSPLHF. DNA for the CDR3: TGTGCCAGCAGGTGGGGCGGTTCACCCCTCCACTTT. This sequence joins TRBV2 and TRBJ1-6; tentative D call: TRBD1 (5 bases). V was pared by 6 bases and J by 9 bases, with 9 bases between. CDR1 SNHLY and CDR2 FYNNEI come from the germline V gene. CDR3 size: 12 residues.

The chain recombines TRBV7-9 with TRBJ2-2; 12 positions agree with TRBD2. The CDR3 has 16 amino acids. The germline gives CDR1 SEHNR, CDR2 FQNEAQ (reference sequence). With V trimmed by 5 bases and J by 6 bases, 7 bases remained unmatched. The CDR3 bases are TGTGCCAGCAGCCCAGACGGACTAGCGGGATCCGGGGAGCTGTTTTTT. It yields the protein CASSPDGLAGSGELFF. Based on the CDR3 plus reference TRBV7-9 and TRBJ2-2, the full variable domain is DTGVSQNPRHKITKRGQNVTFRCDPISEHNRLYWYRQTLGQGPEFLTYFQNEAQLEKSRLLSDRFSAERPKGSFSTLEIQRTEQGDSAMYLCASSPDGLAGSGELFFGEGSRLTVL.

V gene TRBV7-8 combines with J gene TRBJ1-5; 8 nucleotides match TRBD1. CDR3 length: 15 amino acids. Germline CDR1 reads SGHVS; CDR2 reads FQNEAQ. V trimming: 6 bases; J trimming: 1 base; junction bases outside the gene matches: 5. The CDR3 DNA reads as TGTGCCAGCAGTCCGGACAGGGTAAGCAATCAGCCCCAGCATTTT. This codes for CASSPDRVSNQPQHF.

The DNA for the CDR3 is TGTGCCAGCAGGTGGACACTTGAAGCTTTCTTT. This sequence encodes CASRWTLEAFF. The chain combines TRBV6-5 with TRBJ1-1; D might be TRBD1 (5 bases). The CDR3 loop spans 11 amino acids. The germline V gene encodes CDR1 MNHEY and CDR2 SVGAGI. The V gene lost 6 bases and the J gene lost 7 bases, with 9 bases spanning the gap.

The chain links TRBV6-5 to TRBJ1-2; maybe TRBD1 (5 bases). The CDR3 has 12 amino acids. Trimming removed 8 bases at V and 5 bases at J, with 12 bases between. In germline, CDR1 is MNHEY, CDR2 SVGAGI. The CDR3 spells CASGLSGYGYTF. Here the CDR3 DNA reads TGTGCCAGCGGCTTATCAGGGTATGGCTACACCTTC.

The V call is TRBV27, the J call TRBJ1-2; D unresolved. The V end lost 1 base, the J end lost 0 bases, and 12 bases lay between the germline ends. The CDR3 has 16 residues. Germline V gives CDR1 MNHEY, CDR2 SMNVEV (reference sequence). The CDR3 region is CASSLFRSTTNYGYTF. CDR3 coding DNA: TGTGCCAGCAGTTTATTCCGGAGCACCACTAACTATGGCTACACCTTC.

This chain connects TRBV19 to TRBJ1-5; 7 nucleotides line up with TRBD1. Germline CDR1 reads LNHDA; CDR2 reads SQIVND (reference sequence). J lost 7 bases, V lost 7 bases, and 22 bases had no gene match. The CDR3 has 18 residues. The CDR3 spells CASTRSVRQGFTMQPQHF. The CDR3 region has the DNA TGTGCCAGTACCCGGTCCGTAAGACAGGGATTTACTATGCAGCCCCAGCATTTT.

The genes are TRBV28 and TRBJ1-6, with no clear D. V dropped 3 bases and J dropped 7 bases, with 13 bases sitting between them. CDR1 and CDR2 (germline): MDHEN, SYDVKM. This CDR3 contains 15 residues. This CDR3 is CASSFWEGGNSPLHF. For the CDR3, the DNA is TGTGCCAGCAGTTTCTGGGAGGGTGGCAATTCACCCCTCCACTTT.

CDR3 DNA sequence: TGTGCCACAACCGCGGACAGGGTCAATCAGCCCCAGCATTTT. Its protein product is CATTADRVNQPQHF. The genes are TRBV10-3 and TRBJ1-5; 8 positions agree with TRBD1. The CDR3 has 14 amino acids. Germline CDR1 ENHRY, CDR2 SYGVKD. J gave up 3 bases and V 10 bases, and 8 bases lay outside the gene matches.

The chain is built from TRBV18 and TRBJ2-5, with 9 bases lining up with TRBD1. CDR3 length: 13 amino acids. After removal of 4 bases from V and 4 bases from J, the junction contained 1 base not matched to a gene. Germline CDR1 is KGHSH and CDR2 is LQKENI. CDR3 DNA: TGTGCCAGCTCACTGGACAGGGGAGAGACCCAGTACTTC. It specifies CASSLDRGETQYF.

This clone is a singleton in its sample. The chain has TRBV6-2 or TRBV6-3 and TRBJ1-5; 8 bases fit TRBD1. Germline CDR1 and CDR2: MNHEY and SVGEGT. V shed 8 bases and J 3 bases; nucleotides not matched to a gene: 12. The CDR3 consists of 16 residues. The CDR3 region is CASGRPAGGFNQPQHF. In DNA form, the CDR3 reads TGTGCCAGCGGCCGTCCCGCAGGGGGCTTCAATCAGCCCCAGCATTTT.